This T cell receptor (beta chain) was observed in a study of T cell repertoires in ileal Crohn's disease. TCRB immunosequencing input was roughly 500 nanograms of biopsy DNA per sample. Data came from immunoSEQ multiplex PCR; TCRdb stores just in-frame clones and leaves some out. The table includes roughly 7,000 clones, nearly 95% detected once. Findings of the study overall: High-frequency clones were more common in sorted CD8 than CD4 cells.

This clone came up once. What it binds is not known. The source of this sequence is an adult with Crohn's disease. Sequencing used ileal tissue.

Written as DNA, the CDR3 is TGTGCCAGCAGCGTAGGCCTAGCGGGAGTAGGGACCGGGGAGCTGTTTTTT. Amino acid sequence: CASSVGLAGVGTGELFF. The rearrangement links TRBV9 to TRBJ2-2; 10 positions match TRBD2. Germline V gene data show CDR1 as SGDLS and CDR2 as YYNGEE. V shed 0 bases, J shed 5 bases, and the junction held 7 bases outside the gene matches. The CDR3 has 17 amino acids.